The T cell receptor (beta chain) under discussion was sequenced for a study of tumor-infiltrating lymphocytes in localized non-small cell lung cancer (dated by TCRdb to about 2021). As for the study more broadly: The cohort covered several histologies, both smokers and never-smokers, and patients whose samples were collected after neoadjuvant chemotherapy. Resected tumor tissue and uninvolved lung tissue described as non-adjacent to the tumor were contributed by each patient, with both tissues obtained from the same patient. The same patients underwent several integrated assays, with TCR sequencing performed together with flow cytometry, multiplex immunofluorescence, RNA-seq, exome sequencing and proteomics. In total, the ICON cohort consisted of roughly 150 surgical patients with localized non-small cell lung cancer who had their tumors resected. A total of over 45 patients were included in the paired tumor versus uninvolved lung comparison of immunoSEQ T-cell fraction. Study-wide conclusions, independent of this receptor: Because different pieces of the same tissue were used for different assays, technical variation could not be separated from intratumor heterogeneity. Higher T cell infiltration in tumors than in uninvolved lung tissue was supported by TCRbeta sequencing, consistent with immunofluorescence CD3 counts. The TCR-derived T-cell fraction showed no difference between the flow cytometry-defined immunotypes IM1 (good prognosis) and IM2 (poor prognosis). Since assay coverage differed from patient to patient depending on how much tissue was available, TCR sequencing was done for only a subset of the cohort.

The immunoSEQ assay used for TCR sequencing gave the T-cell fraction in both tumor and uninvolved lung tissue. In the source study's methods: To analyze survival, patients were divided into a high T-cell fraction group (upper tertile) and a low T-cell fraction group (lower two tertiles), and the two groups were compared using a log-rank test. A signed-rank test was used to test differences in T-cell fraction between paired tumor and uninvolved lung samples. TCRdb provides this immuneACCESS table in a form limited to in-frame rearrangements. Some clones are lacking; in checked studies, under half of them reflect an unresolved V gene, and why the rest are absent is not known. V and J calls plus clone size are reproduced from that table; the DNA served to infer D and trimming. Within this sample are about 10,000 clones, with about 75% of them counted one time only. 19% of the sample belongs to the ten largest clones.

The first patient joined ICON in the first half of 2016, and enrollment wrapped up when the last patient was enrolled in late 2018. A subcohort of around 77 patients provided fresh tumor and matched uninvolved tissue for in-depth immune analyses, with TCR sequencing among those analyses. DNA isolated from bulk tissue, without cell sorting, was used for TCR sequencing. Turning to this clone: Its antigen is not yet known. No qualities accompany the bases; no much larger clone lies one base away.

V has 5 bases trimmed and J has 3 bases trimmed; junction bases matching no gene number 5. Measured from the cysteine to the phenylalanine, the CDR3 is 15 residues long. The entry retains the CDR3 DNA only, 45 bases that are in frame from base 1. As encoded in the germline V gene (reference sequence), CDR1 is MNHEY while CDR2 is SMNVEV. The sample consisted of uninvolved lung tissue not adjacent to the tumor. The sequence was collected from a human donor with non-small cell lung cancer. The chain was built from TRBV27 and TRBJ1-5, with TRBD1 identical over 9 junction bases. At the DNA level, the sequence is TGTGCCAGCAGTCCCTGGACAGGGGCCAATCAGCCCCAGCATTTT. Translated, it gives CASSPWTGANQPQHF.